The following is a T cell receptor (beta chain) sequence with its context. This CDR3 is 14 amino acids long. The germline gives CDR1 MNHNY, CDR2 SVGAGI (reference sequence). With 4 bases clipped from V and 2 bases from J, the junction kept 2 bases outside the gene matches. The data belong to a study of technical replicates of blood from a few donors. Profiling relied on immunoSEQ multiplex PCR, and the TCRdb table lists in-frame clones only, not all of them. The sample holds fewer than 10,000 clones, roughly nine tenths seen once. Sequencing was performed on PBMCs. The chain combines TRBV6-6 with TRBJ1-5, with TRBD1 matching 7 bases. The sequence was collected from a human donor in good health. In DNA, the CDR3 is TGTGCCAGCAGTTTAACAGGGGGCAATCAGCCCCAGCATTTT. Protein sequence: CASSLTGGNQPQHF.